This TCR beta chain comes out of a study of cytomegalovirus exposure and HLA in healthy donors (dated by TCRdb to about 2017). About the full investigation: According to an earlier analysis of a few hundred of the donors, some 170 million T cells yielded roughly 110 million unique TCR beta sequences and approximately 300 Gb of sequence data. About 310 gigabases of sequencing data and tens of millions of unique TCR sequences were included in an early release covering roughly 600 HLA-typed donors. Of the roughly 400 genotyped donors, 81% fell in the genetic ancestry cluster associated with self-reported Caucasian donors. The study aimed to test whether signatures of past pathogen exposure could be identified by cataloging public T cell receptors. The T cell repertoires of several hundred subjects were profiled by immunosequencing and related to cytomegalovirus serostatus. In addition to the first cohort of 666 subjects, a separate validation cohort of approximately 130 different subjects was used. To predict cytomegalovirus infection status, the study combined high-throughput TCR immunosequencing, statistical association of individual TCRs with disease status, and machine learning. In a later analysis, previously published TCR beta repertoires from hundreds of donors were re-analyzed and high-resolution HLA genotyping was added so that TCR occurrence patterns could be studied. Rather than using new phenotypic data, the later analysis identified candidate immune exposures from TCR beta sequences and from how often those sequences occurred across donors. An earlier analysis of 587 of the donors used high-throughput TCR beta sequencing to judge whether each TCR beta V gene segment behaved as functional or pseudogenic. Donor age, sex, ethnicity and CMV serostatus were compiled alongside the repertoire data. In a later genetic analysis, genome-wide SNP genotypes for 398 of the 666 donors were used, and that subset was treated as a discovery cohort. All discovery cohort repertoires had been generated on a single sequencing platform. Both class I and class II loci were covered by HLA typing, at four-digit resolution. The number of donors typed differed by locus, with 629-630 for A, B, C, DRB1 and DQB1, roughly 520 for DQA1, approximately 570 for DPA1, and approximately 470 for DPB1. Because of strong linkage in the cohort, five DR-DQ haplotypes were treated as single units for association and clustering. Across about 370 genotyped donors of the cohort, an average of roughly 250,000 unique TCR beta nucleotide sequences per donor were sequenced, and roughly 20% of those sequences were non-productive. Overall study outcomes, separate from this receptor: The sequencing pipeline was judged likely to have produced a cluster of highly shared sequence variants as a technical artifact. The study gave a list of under 200 TCR beta chains associated with cytomegalovirus. According to a later genetic analysis, donors in an Asian-associated ancestry cluster had fewer N-insertions in productive TCRs than the roughly 670-donor mean. A further reported finding was that TCR beta sequences accurately predicted the HLA-A and HLA-B alleles for most subjects in the first cohort. Compared with equally common non-associated chains, HLA-associated TCR beta chains in a later analysis were more clonally expanded and had lower generation probabilities. Over 15 rarely observed V segments, including chromosome 9 orphons, were excluded from the earlier analysis of approximately 500 of the donors because counts were too low. Strong co-occurrence of HLA alleles, especially DR and DQ, made assigning TCR associations to individual alleles difficult. According to the authors, the approach could potentially be generalized to other disease states and immunological phenotypes. Three of the identified cytomegalovirus-associated TCR beta chains were confirmed in vitro to be specific for cytomegalovirus antigens. Several of the top co-occurrence clusters appeared to be linked to parvovirus B19, influenza, CMV and Epstein-Barr virus, according to a later analysis. In an earlier analysis of under 600 of the donors, most TCR beta V segments were observed in productive rearrangements about 87% or about 30% of the time, broadly matching IMGT annotations. In a later analysis, the rate of TCR association differed among HLA loci, with DRB1 alleles having the most associated TCRs and HLA-C alleles having the fewest. Because HLA typing was unavailable for some donors at each locus, only the typed subset was used in association tests. V-gene and J-gene trimming of TCR beta chains was associated with a missense DCLRE1C variant in a later genetic analysis, and the association was replicated in an independent cohort. The classifier was reported to diagnose cytomegalovirus status with high specificity and sensitivity in both the original and validation cohorts. Most CMV-associated TCR beta chains appeared to be HLA-restricted in a later analysis, and the HLA associations seemed to be driven largely by CMV exposure. The cohort was sequenced for TCR beta chains only, and without alpha or paired-chain data the features that could be detected were limited. Linkage disequilibrium might explain the correlated functional status among segregating V segments, but an unknown experimental factor could not be excluded. While some public TCRs were present in many individuals, most TCR sequences turned up only very rarely across donors. Presence/absence analyses assumed roughly uniform sequencing depth across donors, an assumption that may not hold. Because the 87-base-pair reads could not distinguish some IMGT-functional V segments, including TRBV6-2 and TRBV6-3, those segments were excluded. CMV serostatus was the only immune exposure information available for the cohort. At a false discovery rate of 0.05, a later analysis linked 15,000 to 20,000 TCR beta sequences to specific HLA alleles.

The cohort comprised under 700 healthy bone marrow donors. Cohort members were all nominally healthy when sampled, although unrecorded immune exposures were likely present. The donor tested CMV seropositive and was one of the 289 seropositive cohort members. A peripheral blood sample was provided by each donor, and peripheral blood mononuclear cells were used for TCR beta sequencing. The Qiagen DNeasy Blood Extraction Kit was used to extract genomic DNA from the blood cell samples. Preparation of the library involved the immunoSEQ multiplex PCR assay. The multiplex PCR relied on a mix of 60 forward primers for TCR Vbeta segments and 13 reverse primers for TCR Jbeta segments. The CDR3 region of rearranged TCR beta genes was amplified from genomic DNA with a multiplex PCR assay. The Illumina HiSeq System was used to sequence the amplified TCR beta libraries as 87-base-pair reads. Per the original workflow: A later analysis counted tens of millions of unique TCR beta chains across the 640 or so repertoires, and 9 million to 14 million of these chains were shared by at least two donors. A nearest-neighbor algorithm error-corrected the raw reads and collapsed the reads into unique sequences, merging closely related sequences to remove PCR and sequencing errors. Alignment of CDR3 sequences to IMGT reference sequences was used to assign V, D and J gene segments. Each retained sequence needed at least a six-nucleotide match to both a V gene segment and a J gene segment. A rearrangement was called productive if the CDR3 had no stop codons and remained in frame with V and J, and every other rearrangement was called non-productive. CDR3 was defined by IMGT convention, running from the second conserved V-encoded cysteine to the conserved J-encoded phenylalanine. The earlier analysis of 500 to 750 of the donors excluded any sequence lacking an unambiguous match to a single V gene segment. In an earlier analysis of several hundred of the donors, a V segment was called functional when productive rearrangements were above 56.7%, and segregating when the standard deviation between donors exceeded 5%. To diagnose cytomegalovirus status from the catalog of TCR beta chain sequences, a statistical classification framework was built. A later analysis assigned V and J genes by comparing TCR nucleotide sequences with IMGT/GENE-DB human TR gene sequences. In a later analysis, CDR3 sequences and most-parsimonious VDJ recombination scenarios were assigned using the TCRdist pipeline. A later analysis defined each TCR beta chain by its CDR3 amino acid sequence plus V-gene family, and excluded reads lacking a unique V-gene family. In a later analysis, around 600 highly shared, low-generation-probability nucleotide sequences were removed to address suspected cross-contamination and a sequencing artifact. In a later analysis, a clonal expansion index for each public chain was calculated from normalized within-repertoire ranks of inferred template counts. In a later analysis, generation probabilities were computed using a VDJ recombination model fitted to out-of-frame rearrangements, and the results were checked against IGoR. In a later analysis, TCR-TCR, TCR-HLA and TCR-CMV co-occurrence was scored with hypergeometric tests, and a repertoire-size bias correction was applied to TCR pairs. False discovery rates were estimated in a later analysis by permuting HLA or CMV assignments 20 times. A later analysis grouped co-occurring TCRs with DBSCAN, adding TCRdist sequence similarity when clustering within HLA-allele-positive subsets. Co-occurrence clustering excluded repertoires with fewer than 30,000 or more than 120,000 public chains, plus five with anomalous nucleotide sharing. Imported from immuneACCESS, the table was reduced by TCRdb to in-frame sequences with V and J called. These copies leave out some clones; in studies compared against another copy, an unresolved V gene accounts for under half, and the cause of the remainder is not known. V and J calls plus clone size are reproduced from that table; the DNA served to infer D and trimming. This sample holds around 160,000 clones; about three quarters were observed only once. The ten largest account for over 13% of the sample.

The CDR1 and CDR2 encoded by the germline V gene are LGHNA and YNFKEQ. The CDR3 holds 17 amino acids from the cysteine to the phenylalanine. Only the CDR3 DNA is retained, 51 bases long and in frame from the first base. Trimming leaves V shorter by 4 bases and J shorter by 1 base, with the junction holding 9 bases beyond the gene matches. Concerning this clone itself: The clone's antigen remains unknown. It has no much larger one-base neighbor in the sample; base qualities were not kept.

Sequenced: PBMCs. This receptor was taken from a man aged 45-65 years in good health and CMV-seropositive. The rearrangement joined TRBV4-2 to TRBJ2-1; 8 bases in between match TRBD1. The DNA is TGTGCCAGCAGCCCCCAGGGGCAGGGGGCTTCCTACAATGAGCAGTTCTTC. This yields the protein CASSPQGQGASYNEQFF.